This TCR beta chain was sequenced during a study of cytomegalovirus exposure and HLA in healthy donors. For the study at large: Drawn from HLA-typed donors, tens of millions of unique TCRs were held in an early data release.

This clone was recorded a few times. Its antigen is not known. Trimming pared 1 base from V and 5 bases from J, leaving 11 bases between. Germline CDR1 reads SGHTA; CDR2 reads FQGTGA. The CDR3 runs 15 residues. Study-level findings and limits: It has been reported that TCR beta sequences accurately predicted the HLA-A and HLA-B alleles of most subjects.

PCR was performed using 60 Vbeta and 13 Jbeta primers. TCRdb's copy holds only in-frame clones and misses some; the assay was immunoSEQ multiplex PCR. The sample lists 120,000 to 150,000 clones; 60% to 85% were seen once. The J gene is TRBJ2-2, the V gene TRBV7-3, with D perhaps TRBD2 (5 bases). The source of this sequence is a man aged 40-49 years in good health and CMV-seropositive. The sequenced sample was PBMCs. The CDR3 is CASSLKEAPTGELFF. As DNA, the CDR3 is TGTGCCAGCAGCTTAAAGGAGGCCCCAACCGGGGAGCTGTTTTTT. Complete variable domain (other parts from reference TRBV7-3 and TRBJ2-2): GAGVSQTPSNKVTEKGKYVELRCDPISGHTALYWYRQSLGQGPEFLIYFQGTGAADDSGLPNDRFFAVRPEGSVSTLKIQRTERGDSAVYLCASSLKEAPTGELFFGEGSRLTVL.